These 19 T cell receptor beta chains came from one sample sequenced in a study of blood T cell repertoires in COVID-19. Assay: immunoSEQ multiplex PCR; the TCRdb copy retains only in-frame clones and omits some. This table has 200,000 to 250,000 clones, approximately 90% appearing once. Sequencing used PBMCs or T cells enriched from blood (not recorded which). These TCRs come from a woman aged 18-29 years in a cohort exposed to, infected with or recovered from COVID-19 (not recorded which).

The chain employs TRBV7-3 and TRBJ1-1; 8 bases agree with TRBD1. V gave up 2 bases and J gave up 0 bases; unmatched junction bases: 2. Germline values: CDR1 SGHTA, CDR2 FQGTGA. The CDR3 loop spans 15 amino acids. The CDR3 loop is CASSLGTGLNTEAFF. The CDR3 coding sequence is TGTGCCAGCAGCTTAGGGACAGGTTTGAACACTGAAGCTTTCTTT.

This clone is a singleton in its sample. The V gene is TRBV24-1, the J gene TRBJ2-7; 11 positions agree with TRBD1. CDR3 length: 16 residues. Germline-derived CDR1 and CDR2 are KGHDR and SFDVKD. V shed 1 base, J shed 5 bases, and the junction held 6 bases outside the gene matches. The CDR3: CATSDLGTGGVHEQYF. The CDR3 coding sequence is TGTGCCACCAGTGATTTAGGGACAGGGGGAGTCCACGAGCAGTACTTC.

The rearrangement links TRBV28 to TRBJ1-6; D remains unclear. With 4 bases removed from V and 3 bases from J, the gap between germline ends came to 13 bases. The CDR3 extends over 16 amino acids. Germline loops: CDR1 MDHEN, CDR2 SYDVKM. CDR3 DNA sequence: TGTGCCAGCAGTTCCCGCCAGGTGGACTATAATTCACCCCTCCACTTT. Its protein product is CASSSRQVDYNSPLHF. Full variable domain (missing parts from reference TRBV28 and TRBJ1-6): DVKVTQSSRYLVKRTGEKVFLECVQDMDHENMFWYRQDPGLGLRLIYFSYDVKMKEKGDIPEGYSVSREKKERFSLILESASTNQTSMYLCASSSRQVDYNSPLHFGNGTRLTVT.

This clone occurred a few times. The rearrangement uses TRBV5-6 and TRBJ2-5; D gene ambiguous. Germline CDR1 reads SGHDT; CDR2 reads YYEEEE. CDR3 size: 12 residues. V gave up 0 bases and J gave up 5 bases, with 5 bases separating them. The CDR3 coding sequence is TGTGCCAGCAGCTTGGCCGTCGAGACCCAGTACTTC. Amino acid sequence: CASSLAVETQYF.

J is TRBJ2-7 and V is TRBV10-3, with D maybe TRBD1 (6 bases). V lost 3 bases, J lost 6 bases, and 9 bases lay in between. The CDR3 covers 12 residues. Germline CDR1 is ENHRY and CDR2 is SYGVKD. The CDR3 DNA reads TGTGCCATCAGTGAACAGGGTGGCGAGCAGTACTTC. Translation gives CAISEQGGEQYF.

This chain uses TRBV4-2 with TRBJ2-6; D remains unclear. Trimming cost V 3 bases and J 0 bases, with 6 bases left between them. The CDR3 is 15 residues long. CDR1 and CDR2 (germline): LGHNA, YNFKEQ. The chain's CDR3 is CASSQPDSGANVLTF. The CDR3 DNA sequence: TGTGCCAGCAGCCAGCCAGACTCTGGGGCCAACGTCCTGACTTTC.

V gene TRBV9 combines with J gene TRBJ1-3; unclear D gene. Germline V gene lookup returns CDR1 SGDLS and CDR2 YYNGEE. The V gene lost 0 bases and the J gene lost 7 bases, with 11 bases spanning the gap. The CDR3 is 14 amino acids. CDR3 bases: TGTGCCAGCAGCGTAGCTTGGGCGTCGAACACCATATATTTT. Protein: CASSVAWASNTIYF. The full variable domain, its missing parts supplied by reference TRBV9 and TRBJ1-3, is DSGVTQTPKHLITATGQRVTLRCSPRSGDLSVYWYQQSLDQGLQFLIQYYNGEERAKGNILERFSAQQFPDLHSELNLSSLELGDSALYFCASSVAWASNTIYFGEGSWLTVV.

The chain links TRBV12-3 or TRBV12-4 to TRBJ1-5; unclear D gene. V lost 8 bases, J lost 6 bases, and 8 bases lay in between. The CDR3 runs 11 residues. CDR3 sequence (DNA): TGTGCCAGCGGGCAAGGTCAGCCCCAGCATTTT. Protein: CASGQGQPQHF.

DNA of the CDR3: TGTGCCAGCAGCTTGAAGCTGGCGGTAGCGGGAGGGATCAATGAGCAGTTCTTC. Amino acids: CASSLKLAVAGGINEQFF. The rearrangement uses TRBV5-5 and TRBJ2-1, with TRBD2 matching over 11 bases. The CDR3 has 18 residues. Trimming took 1 base from V and 6 from J; bases not matched to a gene: 12. In germline, CDR1 is SGHKS, CDR2 YYEKEE (reference sequence).

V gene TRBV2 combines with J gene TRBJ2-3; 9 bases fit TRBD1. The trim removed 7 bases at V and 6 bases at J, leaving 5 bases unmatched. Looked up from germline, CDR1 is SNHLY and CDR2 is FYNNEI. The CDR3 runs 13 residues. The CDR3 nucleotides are TGTGCCAGCAACGCCGACAGGGGGGATACGCAGTATTTT. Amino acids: CASNADRGDTQYF.

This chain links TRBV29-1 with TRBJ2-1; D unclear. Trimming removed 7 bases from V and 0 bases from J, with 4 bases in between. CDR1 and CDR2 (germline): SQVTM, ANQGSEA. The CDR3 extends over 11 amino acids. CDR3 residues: CSDSSYNEQFF. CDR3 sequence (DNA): TGCAGCGACAGCTCCTACAATGAGCAGTTCTTC.

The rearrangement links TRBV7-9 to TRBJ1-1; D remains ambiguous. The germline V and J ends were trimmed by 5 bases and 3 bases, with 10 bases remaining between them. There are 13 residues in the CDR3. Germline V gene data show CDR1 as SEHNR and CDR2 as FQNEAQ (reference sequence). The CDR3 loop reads CASSRIADTEAFF. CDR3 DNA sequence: TGTGCCAGCAGCCGTATCGCGGACACTGAAGCTTTCTTT.

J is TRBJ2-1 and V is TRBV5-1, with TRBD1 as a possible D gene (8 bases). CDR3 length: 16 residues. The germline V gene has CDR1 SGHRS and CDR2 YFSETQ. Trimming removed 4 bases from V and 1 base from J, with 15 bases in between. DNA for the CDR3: TGCGCCAGCAGCGGGACTACAGGGGGGTCCTACAATGAGCAGTTCTTC. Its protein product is CASSGTTGGSYNEQFF. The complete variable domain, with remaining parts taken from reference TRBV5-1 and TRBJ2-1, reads KAGVTQTPRYLIKTRGQQVTLSCSPISGHRSVSWYQQTPGQGLQFLFEYFSETQRNKGNFPGRFSGRQFSNSRSEMNVSTLELGDSALYLCASSGTTGGSYNEQFFGPGTRLTVL.

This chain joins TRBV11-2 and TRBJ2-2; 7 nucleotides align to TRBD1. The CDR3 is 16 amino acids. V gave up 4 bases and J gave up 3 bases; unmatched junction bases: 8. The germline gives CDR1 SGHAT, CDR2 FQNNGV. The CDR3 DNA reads TGTGCCAGCAGCTCCTCCGGGACAGCCGACACCGGGGAGCTGTTTTTT. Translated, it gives CASSSSGTADTGELFF.

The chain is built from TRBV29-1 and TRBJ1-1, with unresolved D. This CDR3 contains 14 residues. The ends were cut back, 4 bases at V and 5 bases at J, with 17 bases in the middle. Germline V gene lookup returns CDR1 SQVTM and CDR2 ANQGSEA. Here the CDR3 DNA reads TGCAGCGTTGGGAGAGGGAGTTTGGTAACTGAAGCTTTCTTT. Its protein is CSVGRGSLVTEAFF.

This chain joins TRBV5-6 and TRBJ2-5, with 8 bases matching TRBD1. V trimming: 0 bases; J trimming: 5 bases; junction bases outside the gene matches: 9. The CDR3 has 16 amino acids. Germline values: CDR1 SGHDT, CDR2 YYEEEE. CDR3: CASSLEPDRVGETQYF. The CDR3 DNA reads TGTGCCAGCAGCTTGGAGCCGGACAGGGTGGGGGAGACCCAGTACTTC. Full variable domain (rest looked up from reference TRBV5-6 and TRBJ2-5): DAGVTQSPTHLIKTRGQQVTLRCSPKSGHDTVSWYQQALGQGPQFIFQYYEEEERQRGNFPDRFSGHQFPNYSSELNVNALLLGDSALYLCASSLEPDRVGETQYFGPGTRLLVL.

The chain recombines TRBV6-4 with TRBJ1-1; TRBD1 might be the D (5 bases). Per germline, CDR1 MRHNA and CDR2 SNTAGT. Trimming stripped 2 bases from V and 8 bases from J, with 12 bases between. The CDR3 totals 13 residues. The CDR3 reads CASSDVVGAEAFF. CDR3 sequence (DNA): TGTGCCAGCAGTGACGTTGTAGGGGCAGAAGCTTTCTTT.

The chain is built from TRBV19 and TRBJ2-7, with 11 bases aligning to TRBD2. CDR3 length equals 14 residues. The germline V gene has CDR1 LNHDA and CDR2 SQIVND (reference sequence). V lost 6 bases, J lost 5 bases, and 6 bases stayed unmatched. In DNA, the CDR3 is TGTGCCAGTAGATTAGCGGGAGGGGTCGACGAGCAGTACTTC. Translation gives CASRLAGGVDEQYF.

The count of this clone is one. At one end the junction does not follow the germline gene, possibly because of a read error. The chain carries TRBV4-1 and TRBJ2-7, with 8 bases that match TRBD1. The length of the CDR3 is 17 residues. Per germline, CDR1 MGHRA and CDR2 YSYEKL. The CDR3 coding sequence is TGCGCCAGCAGCCAAGATCATCGGACAGGGATCTCCCACGAGCAGTACTTC. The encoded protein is CASSQDHRTGISHEQYF.